This TCR beta chain was documented in a study of cytomegalovirus exposure and HLA in healthy donors. Points from the study as a whole: Most TCR sequences showed up rarely, but some public TCRs showed up in many donors. Overall, approximately 150 TCR beta chains were annotated as cytomegalovirus-associated. Reported results showed that the classifier diagnosed cytomegalovirus status with high specificity and sensitivity.

J was trimmed by 5 bases and V by 4 bases; bases with no gene match: 7. The CDR3 is 15 residues long. Germline CDR1 LGHNA, CDR2 YSLEER. The method was immunoSEQ multiplex PCR; TCRdb's version includes in-frame clones alone and lacks a portion of them. This table has some 73,000 clones, 70% to 90% appearing once. On this clone itself: The antigen remains undetermined.

Specimen: PBMCs. V gene TRBV4-3 combines with J gene TRBJ2-5, with 10 positions matching TRBD2. This TCR was sampled from a woman between 18 and 30 years old in good health and CMV-seropositive. CDR3 protein: CASSPSGLASETQYF. The CDR3 DNA reads as TGCGCCAGCAGCCCGTCGGGACTAGCGTCGGAGACCCAGTACTTC.